The source of this TCR beta chain is a study of shared clonotypes between healthy human individuals. On the study more broadly: The composition of the donors was a couple of women and a few men aged 18 to 49. For every donor, three CD4 naive, three CD4 memory, two CD8 naive and one CD8 memory plates were used. Points from the study as a whole: Naive CD4 clonotype sharing across a handful of donors was 5% to 6%.

With respect to this clone: Its antigen is as yet unknown.

Repertoires were generated with immunoSEQ multiplex PCR, while TCRdb's copy carries only in-frame clones and drops some. The table lists fewer than 3 million clones, 85% to 95% of them singletons, with 0.37% in the top ten. Germline V gene sequence: CDR1 SEHNR, CDR2 FQNEAQ (reference sequence). The trim removed 6 bases at V and 1 base at J, leaving 12 bases unmatched. This CDR3 has 19 residues. This clonotype was obtained from a man aged 18 to 29 in good health. Some clones in this sample may be carry-over from other donors' samples. This chain links TRBV7-9 with TRBJ2-6; 10 bases map to TRBD1. The sequencing sample was made of naive CD4+ T cells from PBMCs. The subset is: CD45RA+ positively selected. CDR3 DNA sequence: TGTGCCAGCAGTCCCGGACAGGGGGTGAAATTTTCTGGGGCCAACGTCCTGACTTTC. Protein sequence: CASSPGQGVKFSGANVLTF.